This TCR beta chain was captured in a study of cytomegalovirus exposure and HLA in healthy donors. Donors were nominally healthy when sampled, though unrecorded immune exposures were likely. Study-wide points: Only CMV serostatus was available as immune exposure information. A previous analysis found most TCR beta V segments productive roughly 90% or roughly 30% of the time.

60 Vbeta and 13 Jbeta primers were used in PCR. Only in-frame clones appear in the TCRdb table, and some are missing; sequencing was by immunoSEQ multiplex PCR. The data hold roughly 140,000 clones, with 80% observed a single time. Trimming shortened V by 0 bases and J by 8 bases, and 10 bases separated the two germline ends. CDR3 length: 13 amino acids. Looked up from germline, CDR1 is GTSNPN and CDR2 is SVGIG (reference sequence). Concerning this clone: Its specificity is not known.

The origin of this receptor is a male donor in good health and CMV-seronegative. This chain connects TRBV30 to TRBJ2-2, with D unresolved. Sequencing was carried out using PBMCs. The CDR3 sequence: CAWSVPLQGELFF. The CDR3 DNA reads as TGTGCCTGGAGTGTACCGTTACAGGGGGAGCTGTTTTTT. Full variable domain (outside the CDR3, taken from reference TRBV30 and TRBJ2-2): SQTIHQWPATLVQPVGSPLSLECTVEGTSNPNLYWYRQAAGRGLQLLFYSVGIGQISSEVPQNLSASRPQDRQFILSSKKLLLSDSGFYLCAWSVPLQGELFFGEGSRLTVL.